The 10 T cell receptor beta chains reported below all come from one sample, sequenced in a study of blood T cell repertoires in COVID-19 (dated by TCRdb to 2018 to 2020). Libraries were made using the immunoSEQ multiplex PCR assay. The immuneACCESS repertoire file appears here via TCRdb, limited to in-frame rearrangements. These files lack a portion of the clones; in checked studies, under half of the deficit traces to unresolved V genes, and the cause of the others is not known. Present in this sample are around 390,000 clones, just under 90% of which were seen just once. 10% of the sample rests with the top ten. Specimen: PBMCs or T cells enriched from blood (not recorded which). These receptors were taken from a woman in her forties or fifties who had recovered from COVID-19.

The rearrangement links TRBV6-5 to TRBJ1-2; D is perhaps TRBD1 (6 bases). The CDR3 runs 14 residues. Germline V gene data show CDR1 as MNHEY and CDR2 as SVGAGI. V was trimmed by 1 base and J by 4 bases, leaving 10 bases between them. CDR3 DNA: TGTGCCAGCAGTTACTATCGGACAGCCTATGGCTACACCTTC. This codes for CASSYYRTAYGYTF.

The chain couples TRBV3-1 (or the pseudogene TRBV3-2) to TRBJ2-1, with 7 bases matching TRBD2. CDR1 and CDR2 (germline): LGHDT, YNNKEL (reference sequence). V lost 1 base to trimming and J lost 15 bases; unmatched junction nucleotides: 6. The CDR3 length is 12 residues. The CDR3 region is CASSQGGGLLFF. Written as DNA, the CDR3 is TGTGCCAGCAGCCAAGGGGGGGGATTGCTGTTCTTC.

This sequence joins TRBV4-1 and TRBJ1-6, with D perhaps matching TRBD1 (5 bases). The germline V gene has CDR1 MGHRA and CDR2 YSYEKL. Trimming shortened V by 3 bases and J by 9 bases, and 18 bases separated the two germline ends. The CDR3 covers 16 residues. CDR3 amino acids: CASSQEGTEYFSPLHF. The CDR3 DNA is TGCGCCAGCAGCCAGGAGGGGACTGAATATTTTTCACCCCTCCACTTT.

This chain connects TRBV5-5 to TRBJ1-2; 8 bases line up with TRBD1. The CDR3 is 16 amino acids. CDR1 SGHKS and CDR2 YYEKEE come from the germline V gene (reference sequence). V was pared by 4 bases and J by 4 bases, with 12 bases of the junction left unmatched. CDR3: CASSLTQGASVYGYTF. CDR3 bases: TGTGCCAGCAGCCTAACGCAGGGGGCGTCGGTCTATGGCTACACCTTC.

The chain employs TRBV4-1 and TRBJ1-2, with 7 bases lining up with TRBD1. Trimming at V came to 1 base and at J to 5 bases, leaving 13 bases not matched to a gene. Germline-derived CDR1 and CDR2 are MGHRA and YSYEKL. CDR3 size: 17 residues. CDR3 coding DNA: TGCGCCAGCAGCCAAGTTCCCCCGCAGGGGGGCGTTTATGGCTACACCTTC. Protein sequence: CASSQVPPQGGVYGYTF.

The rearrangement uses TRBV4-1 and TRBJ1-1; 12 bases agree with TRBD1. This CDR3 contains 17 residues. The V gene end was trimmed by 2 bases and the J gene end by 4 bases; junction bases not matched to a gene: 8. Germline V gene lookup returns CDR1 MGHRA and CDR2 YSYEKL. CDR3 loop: CASSQNRGQGAATEAFF. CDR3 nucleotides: TGCGCCAGCAGCCAAAACCGGGGACAGGGGGCTGCCACTGAAGCTTTCTTT.

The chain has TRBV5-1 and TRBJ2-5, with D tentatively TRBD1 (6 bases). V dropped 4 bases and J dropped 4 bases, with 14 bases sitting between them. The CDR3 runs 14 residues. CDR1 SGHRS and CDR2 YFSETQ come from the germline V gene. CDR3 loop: CASSRQETGETQYF. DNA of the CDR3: TGCGCCAGCAGCAGACAGGAGACGGGAGAGACCCAGTACTTC. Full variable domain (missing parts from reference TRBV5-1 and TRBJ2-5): KAGVTQTPRYLIKTRGQQVTLSCSPISGHRSVSWYQQTPGQGLQFLFEYFSETQRNKGNFPGRFSGRQFSNSRSEMNVSTLELGDSALYLCASSRQETGETQYFGPGTRLLVL.

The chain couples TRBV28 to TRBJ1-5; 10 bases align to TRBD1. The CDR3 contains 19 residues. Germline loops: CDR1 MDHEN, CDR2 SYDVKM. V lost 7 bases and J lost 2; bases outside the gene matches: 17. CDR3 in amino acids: CASKKKGGTGVIGNQPQHF. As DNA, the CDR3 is TGTGCCAGCAAAAAAAAGGGTGGGACAGGGGTTATCGGCAATCAGCCCCAGCATTTT.

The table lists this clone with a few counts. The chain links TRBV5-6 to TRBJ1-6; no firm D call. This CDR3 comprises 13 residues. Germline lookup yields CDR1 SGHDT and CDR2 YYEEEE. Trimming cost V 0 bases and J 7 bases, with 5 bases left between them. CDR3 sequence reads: CASSLGGNSPLHF. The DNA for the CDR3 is TGTGCCAGCAGCTTGGGCGGGAATTCACCCCTCCACTTT. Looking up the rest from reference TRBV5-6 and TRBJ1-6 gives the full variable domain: DAGVTQSPTHLIKTRGQQVTLRCSPKSGHDTVSWYQQALGQGPQFIFQYYEEEERQRGNFPDRFSGHQFPNYSSELNVNALLLGDSALYLCASSLGGNSPLHFGNGTRLTVT.

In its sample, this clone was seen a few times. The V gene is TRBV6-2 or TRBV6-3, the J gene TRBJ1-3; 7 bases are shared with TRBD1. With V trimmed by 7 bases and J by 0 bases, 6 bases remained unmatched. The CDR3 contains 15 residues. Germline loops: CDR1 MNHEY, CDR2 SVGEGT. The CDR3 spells CASNPRTGSGNTIYF. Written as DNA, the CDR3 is TGTGCCAGCAACCCAAGGACAGGCTCTGGAAACACCATATATTTT.